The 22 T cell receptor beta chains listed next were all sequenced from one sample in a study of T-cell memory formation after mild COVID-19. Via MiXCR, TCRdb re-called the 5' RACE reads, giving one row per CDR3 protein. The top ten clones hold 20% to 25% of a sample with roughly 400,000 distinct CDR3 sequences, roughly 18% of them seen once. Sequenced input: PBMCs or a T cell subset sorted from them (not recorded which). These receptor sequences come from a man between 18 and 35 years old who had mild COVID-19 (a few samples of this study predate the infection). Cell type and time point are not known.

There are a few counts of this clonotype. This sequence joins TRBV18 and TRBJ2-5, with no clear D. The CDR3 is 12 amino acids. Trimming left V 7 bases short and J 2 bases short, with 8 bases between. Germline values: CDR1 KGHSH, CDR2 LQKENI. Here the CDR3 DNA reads TGTGCCAGCTTTGACTTGCAAGAGACCCAGTACTTC. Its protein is CASFDLQETQYF.

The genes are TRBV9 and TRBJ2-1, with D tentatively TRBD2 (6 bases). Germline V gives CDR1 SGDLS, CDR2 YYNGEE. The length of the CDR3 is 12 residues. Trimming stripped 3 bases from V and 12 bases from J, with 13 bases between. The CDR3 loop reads CASSEQGDLQFF. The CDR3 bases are TGTGCCAGCAGCGAACAAGGGGACTTGCAGTTCTTC.

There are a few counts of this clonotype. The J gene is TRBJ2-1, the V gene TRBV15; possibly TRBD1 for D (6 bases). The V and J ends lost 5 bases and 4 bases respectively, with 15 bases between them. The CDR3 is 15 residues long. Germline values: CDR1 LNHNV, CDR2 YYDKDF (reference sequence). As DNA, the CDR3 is TGTGCCACCAGCCCCCCGTCTCAGGGGTACAATGAGCAGTTCTTC. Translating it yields CATSPPSQGYNEQFF.

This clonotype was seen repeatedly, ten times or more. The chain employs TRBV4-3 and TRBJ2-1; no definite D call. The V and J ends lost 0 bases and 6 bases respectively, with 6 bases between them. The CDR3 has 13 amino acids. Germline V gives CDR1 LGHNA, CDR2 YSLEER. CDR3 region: CASSQEASNEQFF. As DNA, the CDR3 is TGCGCCAGCAGCCAAGAGGCCTCCAATGAGCAGTTCTTC.

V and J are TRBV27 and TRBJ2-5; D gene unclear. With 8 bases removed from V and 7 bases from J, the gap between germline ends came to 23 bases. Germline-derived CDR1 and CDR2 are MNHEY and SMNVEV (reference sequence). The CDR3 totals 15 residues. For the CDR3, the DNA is TGTGCCAGCTGCCAGAGACCGCTCCCAAGTGTGACCCAGTACTTC. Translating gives CASCQRPLPSVTQYF.

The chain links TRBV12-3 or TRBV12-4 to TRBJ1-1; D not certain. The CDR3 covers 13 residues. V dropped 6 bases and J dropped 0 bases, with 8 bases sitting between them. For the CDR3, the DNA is TGTGCCAGCAGAGACATTCTGAACACTGAAGCTTTCTTT. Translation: CASRDILNTEAFF.

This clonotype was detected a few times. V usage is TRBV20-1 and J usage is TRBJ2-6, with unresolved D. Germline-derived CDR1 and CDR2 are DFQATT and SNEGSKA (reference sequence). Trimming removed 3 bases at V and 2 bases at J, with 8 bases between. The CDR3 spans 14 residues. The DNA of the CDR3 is TGCAGTGCTAGTAATTTGGCTGGGGCCAACGTCCTGACTTTC. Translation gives CSASNLAGANVLTF.

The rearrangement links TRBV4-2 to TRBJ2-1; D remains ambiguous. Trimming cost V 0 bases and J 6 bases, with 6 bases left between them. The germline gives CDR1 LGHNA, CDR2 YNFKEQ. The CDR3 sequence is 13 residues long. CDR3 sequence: CASSQDQGNEQFF. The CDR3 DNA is TGTGCCAGCAGCCAAGATCAAGGCAATGAGCAGTTCTTC.

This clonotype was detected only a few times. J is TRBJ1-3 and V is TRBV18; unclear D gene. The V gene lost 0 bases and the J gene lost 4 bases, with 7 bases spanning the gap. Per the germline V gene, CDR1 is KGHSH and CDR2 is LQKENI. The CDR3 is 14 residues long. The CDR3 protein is CASSPPGPGNTIYF. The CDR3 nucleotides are TGTGCCAGCTCACCACCGGGCCCCGGAAACACCATATATTTT.

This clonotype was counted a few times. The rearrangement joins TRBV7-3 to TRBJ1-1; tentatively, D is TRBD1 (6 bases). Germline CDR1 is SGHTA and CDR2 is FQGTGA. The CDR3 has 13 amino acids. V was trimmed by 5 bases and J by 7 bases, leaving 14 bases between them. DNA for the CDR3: TGTGCCAGCAGCCCCACAGGGCCTCATGAAGCTTTCTTT. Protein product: CASSPTGPHEAFF.

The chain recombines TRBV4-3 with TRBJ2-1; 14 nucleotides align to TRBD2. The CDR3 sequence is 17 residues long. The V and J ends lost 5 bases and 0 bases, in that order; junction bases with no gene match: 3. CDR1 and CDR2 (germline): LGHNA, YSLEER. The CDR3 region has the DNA TGCGCCAGCAGCGGGACTAGCGGGGGCGTCTCCTACAATGAGCAGTTCTTC. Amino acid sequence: CASSGTSGGVSYNEQFF.

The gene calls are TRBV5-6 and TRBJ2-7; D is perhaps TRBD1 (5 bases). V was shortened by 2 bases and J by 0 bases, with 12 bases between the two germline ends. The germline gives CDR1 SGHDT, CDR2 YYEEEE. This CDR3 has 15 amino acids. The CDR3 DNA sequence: TGTGCCAGCAGCTTCGACAGAACGATCTCCTACGAGCAGTACTTC. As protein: CASSFDRTISYEQYF.

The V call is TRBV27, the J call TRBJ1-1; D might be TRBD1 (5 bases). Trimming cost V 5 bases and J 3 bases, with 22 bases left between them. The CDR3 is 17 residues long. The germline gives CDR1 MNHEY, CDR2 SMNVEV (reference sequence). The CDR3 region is CASSHDRRFGAYTEAFF. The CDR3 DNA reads TGTGCCAGCAGTCACGACCGCAGGTTTGGGGCCTACACTGAAGCTTTCTTT.

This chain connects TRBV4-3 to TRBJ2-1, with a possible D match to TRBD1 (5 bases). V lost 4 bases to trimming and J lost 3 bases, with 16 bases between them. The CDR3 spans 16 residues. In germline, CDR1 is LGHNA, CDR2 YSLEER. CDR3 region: CASSPSMGLGYNEQFF. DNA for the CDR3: TGCGCCAGCAGCCCCTCGATGGGGCTAGGCTACAATGAGCAGTTCTTC.

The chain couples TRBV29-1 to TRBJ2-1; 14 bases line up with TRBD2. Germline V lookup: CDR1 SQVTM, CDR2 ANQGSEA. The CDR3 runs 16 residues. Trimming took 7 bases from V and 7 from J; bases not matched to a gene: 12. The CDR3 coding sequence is TGCAGCGCCGCGGGACTAGCGGGGGCCTCGTGGAATGAGCAGTTCTTC. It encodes CSAAGLAGASWNEQFF.

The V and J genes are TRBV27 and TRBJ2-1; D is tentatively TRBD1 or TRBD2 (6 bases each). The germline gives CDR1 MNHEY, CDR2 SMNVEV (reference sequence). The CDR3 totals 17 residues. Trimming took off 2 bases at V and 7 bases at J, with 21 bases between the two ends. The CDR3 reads CASSLTGFGGLENEQFF. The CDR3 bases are TGTGCCAGCAGTTTAACCGGGTTCGGGGGCTTGGAAAATGAGCAGTTCTTC.

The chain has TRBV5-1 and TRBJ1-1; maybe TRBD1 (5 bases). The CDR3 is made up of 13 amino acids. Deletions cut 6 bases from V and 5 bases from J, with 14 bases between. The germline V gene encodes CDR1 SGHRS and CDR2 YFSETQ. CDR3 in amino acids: CASTDGGDTEAFF. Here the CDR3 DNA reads TGCGCCAGCACCGACGGGGGGGATACTGAAGCTTTCTTT.

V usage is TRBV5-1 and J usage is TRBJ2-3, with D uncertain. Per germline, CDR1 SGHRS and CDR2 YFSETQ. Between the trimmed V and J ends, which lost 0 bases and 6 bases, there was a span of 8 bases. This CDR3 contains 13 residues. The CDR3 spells CASSLEFRDTQYF. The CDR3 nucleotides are TGCGCCAGCAGCTTGGAGTTTCGGGATACGCAGTATTTT.

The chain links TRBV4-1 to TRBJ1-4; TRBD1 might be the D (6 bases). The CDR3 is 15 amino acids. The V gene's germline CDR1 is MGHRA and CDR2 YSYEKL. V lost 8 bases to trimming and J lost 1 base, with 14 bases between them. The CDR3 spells CASLLGAGTNEKLFF. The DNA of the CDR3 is TGCGCCAGCCTCCTGGGGGCAGGAACTAATGAAAAACTGTTTTTT.

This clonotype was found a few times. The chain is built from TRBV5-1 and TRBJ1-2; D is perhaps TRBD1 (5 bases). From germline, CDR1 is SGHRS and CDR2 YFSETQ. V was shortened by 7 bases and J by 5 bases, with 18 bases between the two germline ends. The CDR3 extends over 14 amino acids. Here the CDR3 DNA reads TGCGCCAGCCGGGGGGGTTTCAATCGATATGGCTACACCTTC. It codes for CASRGGFNRYGYTF. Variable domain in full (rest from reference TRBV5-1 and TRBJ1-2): KAGVTQTPRYLIKTRGQQVTLSCSPISGHRSVSWYQQTPGQGLQFLFEYFSETQRNKGNFPGRFSGRQFSNSRSEMNVSTLELGDSALYLCASRGGFNRYGYTFGSGTRLTVV.

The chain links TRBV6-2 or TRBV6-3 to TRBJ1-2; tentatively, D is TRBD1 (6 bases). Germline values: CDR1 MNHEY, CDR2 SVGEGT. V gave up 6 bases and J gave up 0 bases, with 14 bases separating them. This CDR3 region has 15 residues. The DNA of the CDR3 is TGTGCCAGCAGCCGAGGGGGATCGTCTAACTATGGCTACACCTTC. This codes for CASSRGGSSNYGYTF.

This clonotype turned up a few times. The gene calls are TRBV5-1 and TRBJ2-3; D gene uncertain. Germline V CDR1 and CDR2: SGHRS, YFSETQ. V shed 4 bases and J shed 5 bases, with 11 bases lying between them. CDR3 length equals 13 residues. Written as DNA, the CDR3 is TGCGCCAGCAGCCAGATGGATGGAGATACGCAGTATTTT. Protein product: CASSQMDGDTQYF.